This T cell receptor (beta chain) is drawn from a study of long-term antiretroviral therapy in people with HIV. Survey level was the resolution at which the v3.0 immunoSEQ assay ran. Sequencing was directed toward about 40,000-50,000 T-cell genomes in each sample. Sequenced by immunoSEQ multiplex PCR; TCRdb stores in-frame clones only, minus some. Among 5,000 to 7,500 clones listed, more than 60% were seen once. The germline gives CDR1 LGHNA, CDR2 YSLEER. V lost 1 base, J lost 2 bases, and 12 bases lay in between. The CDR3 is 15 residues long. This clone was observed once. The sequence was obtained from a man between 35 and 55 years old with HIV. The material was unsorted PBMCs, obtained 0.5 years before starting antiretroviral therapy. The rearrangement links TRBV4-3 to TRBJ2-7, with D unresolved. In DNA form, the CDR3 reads TGCGCCAGCAGCCAAGGGGTAGGGTGGACCTACGAGCAGTACTTC. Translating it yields CASSQGVGWTYEQYF.